The clone carrying this T cell receptor (beta chain) was seen more than once but under ten times. Its antigen is unidentified. One entry per CDR3 protein, called by TCRdb with MiXCR from the 5' RACE reads. The sample lists just over 400,000 distinct CDR3 sequences, 20% to 30% occurring once. The CDR3 has 16 residues. V gave up 4 bases and J gave up 6 bases; unmatched junction bases: 11. Germline V lookup: CDR1 SGDLS, CDR2 YYNGEE. The data stem from a study of T-cell memory formation after mild COVID-19. Notes on the study in general: Contracting clones, day 15 to 85, had balanced CD4/CD8, and later expanders favored CD4+.

The chain has TRBV9 and TRBJ2-1; 9 positions match TRBD2. The sequence was collected from an adult woman who had mild COVID-19 (a few samples of this study predate the infection). Cell type and time point are not known. The material sequenced was PBMCs or a T cell subset sorted from them (not recorded which). CDR3 protein: CASSRSGSRWVNEQFF. The CDR3 DNA reads TGTGCCAGCAGCCGTAGCGGGAGTCGTTGGGTCAATGAGCAGTTCTTC.